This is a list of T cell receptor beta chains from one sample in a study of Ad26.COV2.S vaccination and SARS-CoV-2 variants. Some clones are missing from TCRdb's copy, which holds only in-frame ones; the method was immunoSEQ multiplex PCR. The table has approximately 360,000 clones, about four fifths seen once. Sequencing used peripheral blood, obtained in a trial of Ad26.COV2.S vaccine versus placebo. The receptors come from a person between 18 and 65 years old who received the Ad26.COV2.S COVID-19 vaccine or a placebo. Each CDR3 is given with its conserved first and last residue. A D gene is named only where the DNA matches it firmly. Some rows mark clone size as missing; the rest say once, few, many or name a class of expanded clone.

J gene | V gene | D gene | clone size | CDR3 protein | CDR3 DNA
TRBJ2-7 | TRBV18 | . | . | CASSPTILGSYEQYF | TGTGCCAGCTCACCAACTATTCTCGGCTCCTACGAGCAGTACTTC
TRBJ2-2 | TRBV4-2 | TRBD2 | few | CASSQDTSGGHTGELFF | TGTGCCAGCAGCCAAGATACTAGCGGGGGCCACACCGGGGAGCTGTTTTTT
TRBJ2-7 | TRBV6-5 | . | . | CASKWASYEQYF | TGTGCCAGCAAATGGGCGAGCTACGAGCAGTACTTC
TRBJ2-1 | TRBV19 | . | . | CASTSSDSSYNEQFF | TGTGCCAGTACTTCTTCTGATAGCTCCTACAATGAGCAGTTCTTC
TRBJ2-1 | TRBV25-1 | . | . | CASTLTGGGYNEQFF | TGTGCCAGCACCCTAACAGGGGGGGGTTACAATGAGCAGTTCTTC
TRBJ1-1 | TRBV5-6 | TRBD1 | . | CAAGIGRGRTEAFF | TGTGCCGCCGGAATAGGCAGGGGGCGAACTGAAGCTTTCTTT
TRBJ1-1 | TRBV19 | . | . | CASSTLGGKNTEAFF | TGTGCCAGTAGTACCCTCGGAGGGAAAAACACTGAAGCTTTCTTT
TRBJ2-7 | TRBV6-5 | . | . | CASSYSGARGPYEQYF | TGTGCCAGCAGTTACTCCGGTGCGAGGGGTCCCTACGAGCAGTACTTC
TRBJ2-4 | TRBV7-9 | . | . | CASSPRDVRSKNIQYF | TGTGCCAGCAGCCCTCGTGACGTGCGATCCAAAAACATTCAGTACTTC
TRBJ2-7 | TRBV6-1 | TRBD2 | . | CASSEGGGGEQYF | TGTGCCAGCAGTGAAGGTGGCGGGGGCGAGCAGTACTTC
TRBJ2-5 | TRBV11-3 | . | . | CASSQGETQYF | TGTGCCAGCAGCCAAGGGGAGACCCAGTACTTC
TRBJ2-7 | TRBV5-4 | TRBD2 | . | CASSLVSGGRREQYF | TGTGCCAGCAGCTTGGTTTCGGGGGGGCGGAGGGAGCAGTACTTC
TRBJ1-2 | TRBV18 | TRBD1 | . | CASSPRQTGAYGYTF | TGTGCCAGCTCACCAAGACAGACAGGGGCTTATGGCTACACCTTC
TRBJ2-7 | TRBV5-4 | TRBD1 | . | CASSRDREREQYF | TGTGCCAGCAGCAGGGACAGGGAACGCGAGCAGTACTTC
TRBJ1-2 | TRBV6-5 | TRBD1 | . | CASTGQASSNYGYTF | TGTGCCAGCACGGGACAGGCTTCCTCTAACTATGGCTACACCTTC
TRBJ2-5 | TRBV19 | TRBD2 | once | CASSSGLAGETQYF | TGTGCCAGTAGTTCGGGACTAGCGGGAGAGACCCAGTACTTC
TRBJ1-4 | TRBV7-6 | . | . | CASSLSLAGDNEKLFF | TGTGCCAGCAGCTTATCCCTTGCTGGGGATAATGAAAAACTGTTTTTT
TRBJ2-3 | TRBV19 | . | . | CASSILEGTQYF | TGTGCCAGTAGTATATTAGAGGGTACGCAGTATTTT
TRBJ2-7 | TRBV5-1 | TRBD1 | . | CASSDQGADEQYF | TGCGCCAGCAGCGACCAGGGGGCGGACGAGCAGTACTTC
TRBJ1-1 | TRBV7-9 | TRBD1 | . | CASSSRTGAATEAFF | TGTGCCAGCAGCTCTCGGACAGGGGCGGCGACTGAAGCTTTCTTT
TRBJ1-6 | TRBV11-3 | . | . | CASSFRDGRNSPLHF | TGTGCCAGCAGCTTCAGGGACGGAAGAAATTCACCCCTCCACTTT
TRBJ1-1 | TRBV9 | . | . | CASSVVSGSSVGAFF | TGTGCCAGCAGCGTAGTATCGGGCTCTTCGGTCGGAGCTTTCTTT
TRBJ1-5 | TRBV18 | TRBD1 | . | CASSPGTGLLPQHF | TGTGCCAGCTCACCCGGGACAGGTCTCCTGCCCCAGCATTTT
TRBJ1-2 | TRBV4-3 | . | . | CASSQVGGPPNYGYTF | TGCGCCAGCAGCCAAGTGGGAGGGCCCCCTAACTATGGCTACACCTTC
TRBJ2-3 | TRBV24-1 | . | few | CATSVGGTDTQYF | TGTGCCACCAGCGTCGGCGGCACAGATACGCAGTATTTT
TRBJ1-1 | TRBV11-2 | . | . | CASSLEGSPFNTEAFF | TGTGCCAGCAGCTTAGAGGGGTCCCCGTTTAACACTGAAGCTTTCTTT
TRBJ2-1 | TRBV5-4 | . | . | CASSPGGGAIYNEQFF | TGTGCCAGCAGCCCGGGTGGGGGGGCTATCTACAATGAGCAGTTCTTC
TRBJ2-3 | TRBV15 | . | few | CATSRGLGAQGDTQYF | TGTGCCACCAGCAGAGGCCTGGGGGCGCAGGGGGATACGCAGTATTTT
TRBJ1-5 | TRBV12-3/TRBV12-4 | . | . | CASRLRNQPQHF | TGTGCCAGCAGACTTCGTAATCAGCCCCAGCATTTT
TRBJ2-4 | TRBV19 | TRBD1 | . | CAASGTGGQIQYF | TGTGCCGCTTCCGGGACAGGGGGCCAAATTCAGTACTTC
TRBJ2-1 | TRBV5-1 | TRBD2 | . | CASSSTSGSVNEQFF | TGCGCCAGCAGCTCCACTAGCGGGAGCGTCAATGAGCAGTTCTTC
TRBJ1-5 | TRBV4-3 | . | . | CASSPGLGQPQHF | TGCGCCAGCAGCCCGGGCCTGGGGCAGCCCCAGCATTTT
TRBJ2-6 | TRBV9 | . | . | CASSAGQFSGANVLTF | TGTGCCAGCAGCGCAGGACAATTCTCTGGGGCCAACGTCCTGACTTTC
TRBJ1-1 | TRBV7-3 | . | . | CASSLTGGTEAFF | TGTGCCAGCAGCTTAACGGGAGGGACTGAAGCTTTCTTT
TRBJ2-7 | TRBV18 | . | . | CASSPPTWPEQYF | TGTGCCAGCTCACCACCGACGTGGCCCGAGCAGTACTTC
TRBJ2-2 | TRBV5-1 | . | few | CASSLGNTGELFF | TGCGCCAGCAGCTTGGGAAACACCGGGGAGCTGTTTTTT
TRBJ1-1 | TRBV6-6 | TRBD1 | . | CASSDQGAEGTEAFF | TGTGCCAGCAGTGATCAGGGGGCGGAGGGGACTGAAGCTTTCTTT
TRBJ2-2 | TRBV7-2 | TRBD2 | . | CASSSPGGGTGELFF | TGTGCCAGCAGCTCCCCGGGGGGAGGCACCGGGGAGCTGTTTTTT
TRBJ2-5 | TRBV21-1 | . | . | CASSSLGQDQETQYF | TGTGCCAGCAGCAGCTTGGGACAGGACCAAGAGACCCAGTACTTC
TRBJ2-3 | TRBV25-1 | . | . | CASSERSGRAGDTQYF | TGTGCCAGCAGTGAAAGGAGCGGCCGGGCGGGAGATACGCAGTATTTT
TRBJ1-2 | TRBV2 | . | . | CASSEAGPAAYTF | TGTGCCAGCAGTGAAGCCGGGCCGGCCGCCTACACCTTC
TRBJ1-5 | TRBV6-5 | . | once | CASSFSSQFNQPQHF | TGTGCCAGCAGTTTTTCAAGTCAATTTAATCAGCCCCAGCATTTT
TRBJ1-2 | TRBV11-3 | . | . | CASSLDPGDYGYTF | TGTGCCAGCAGCTTAGATCCCGGGGACTATGGCTACACCTTC
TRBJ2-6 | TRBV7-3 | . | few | CASSPTGANVLTF | TGTGCCAGCAGCCCGACTGGGGCCAACGTCCTGACTTTC
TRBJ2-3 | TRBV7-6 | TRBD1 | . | CASSPRQGVSADTQYF | TGTGCCAGCAGCCCAAGACAGGGGGTGAGCGCAGATACGCAGTATTTT
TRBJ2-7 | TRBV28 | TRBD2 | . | CASSLLASGTVGEQYF | TGTGCCAGCAGTTTATTGGCTAGCGGGACTGTTGGCGAGCAGTACTTC
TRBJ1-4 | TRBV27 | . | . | CASSLSNKVNEKLFF | TGTGCCAGCAGTTTATCGAACAAGGTCAATGAAAAACTGTTTTTT
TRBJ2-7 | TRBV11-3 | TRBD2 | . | CASSLSGTLIEQYF | TGTGCCAGCAGCTTAAGCGGGACCCTCATCGAGCAGTACTTC
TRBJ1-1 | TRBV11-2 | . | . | CASSPPSGAEAFF | TGTGCCAGCAGCCCCCCCTCGGGGGCTGAAGCTTTCTTT
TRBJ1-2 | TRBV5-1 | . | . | CASSLASGQYGYTF | TGCGCCAGCAGCTTGGCGTCCGGTCAGTATGGCTACACCTTC
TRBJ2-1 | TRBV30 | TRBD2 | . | CAWSVRLAGGEQFF | TGTGCCTGGAGTGTAAGACTAGCGGGCGGGGAGCAGTTCTTC
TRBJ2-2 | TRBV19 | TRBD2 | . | CASKRAVAGGRIFGELFF | TGTGCCAGTAAAAGGGCGGTAGCGGGCGGGAGAATTTTCGGGGAGCTGTTTTTT
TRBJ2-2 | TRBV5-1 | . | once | CASTAQGNTGELFF | TGCGCCAGCACCGCACAGGGAAACACCGGGGAGCTGTTTTTT
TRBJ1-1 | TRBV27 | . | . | CASSLGYSTEAFF | TGTGCCAGCAGTTTAGGGTACTCCACTGAAGCTTTCTTT